This is a list of T cell receptor beta chains from one sample in a study of molecular identifiers for immune sequencing clone quantification. TCRdb re-called the PCR reads through MiXCR, storing one row per CDR3 protein. This sample has nearly 650,000 distinct CDR3 sequences, with about 25% found just once. Sequenced sample: naive CD8+ T cells from blood, with Jurkat cell RNA spiked in. Receptors were obtained from a human donor in good health. Some libraries in this study had Jurkat cell RNA spiked in. Each CDR3 is given with its conserved first and last residue. Each record gives: V gene, J gene, CDR3 protein.

v_gene: TRBV9
j_gene: TRBJ2-5
CDR3aa: CASSVGGSGSETQYF

v_gene: TRBV28
j_gene: TRBJ2-7
CDR3aa: CASSALRLVSYEQYF

v_gene: TRBV6-6
j_gene: TRBJ2-7
CDR3aa: CASRKQYEQYF

v_gene: TRBV7-3
j_gene: TRBJ2-3
CDR3aa: CASSGTGLAGSTDTQYF

v_gene: TRBV12-3/TRBV12-4
j_gene: TRBJ1-6
CDR3aa: CASSFPAASSYNSPLHF

v_gene: TRBV9
j_gene: TRBJ1-1
CDR3aa: CASSFGIGTGEAFF

v_gene: TRBV10-1
j_gene: TRBJ2-7
CDR3aa: CASSEGYERYF

v_gene: TRBV4-3
j_gene: TRBJ2-7
CDR3aa: CASSQDNAGPYEQYF

v_gene: TRBV6-5
j_gene: TRBJ2-7
CDR3aa: CASSYSGLSTYEQYF

v_gene: TRBV6-2/TRBV6-3
j_gene: TRBJ2-2
CDR3aa: CASSSQLAGATGELFF

v_gene: TRBV12-3/TRBV12-4
j_gene: TRBJ2-7
CDR3aa: CASSLPADRATYEQYF

v_gene: TRBV27
j_gene: TRBJ2-7
CDR3aa: CASSLSWRTSFDEQYF

v_gene: TRBV4-1
j_gene: TRBJ2-2
CDR3aa: CASSQRSDNTGELFF

v_gene: TRBV11-3
j_gene: TRBJ2-1
CDR3aa: CASSPRTSGRNNEQFF

v_gene: TRBV6-5
j_gene: TRBJ1-2
CDR3aa: CASRATVGTTYGYTF

v_gene: TRBV7-6
j_gene: TRBJ2-2
CDR3aa: CASSLVTGSNTGELFF

v_gene: TRBV3-1
j_gene: TRBJ2-4
CDR3aa: CASSPLGPWENIQYF

v_gene: TRBV7-2
j_gene: TRBJ2-7
CDR3aa: CASSLEGPDRGLPTYEQYF

v_gene: TRBV27
j_gene: TRBJ2-7
CDR3aa: CASSPLAALGEQYF

v_gene: TRBV24-1
j_gene: TRBJ2-3
CDR3aa: CATSDSRTSGGALDTQYF

v_gene: TRBV27
j_gene: TRBJ2-2
CDR3aa: CASSAGTSAGELFF

v_gene: TRBV27
j_gene: TRBJ2-7
CDR3aa: CASSLRTRGRYEQYF

v_gene: TRBV4-1
j_gene: TRBJ2-5
CDR3aa: CASSQPAVGRTSLQETQYF

v_gene: TRBV20-1
j_gene: TRBJ2-1
CDR3aa: CSARPGLAGVASYNEQFF

v_gene: TRBV7-3
j_gene: TRBJ2-5
CDR3aa: CASSQWGGNEETQYF

v_gene: TRBV30
j_gene: TRBJ2-3
CDR3aa: CAWSEGSASTDTQYF

v_gene: TRBV20-1
j_gene: TRBJ1-4
CDR3aa: CSARGLPRATNEKLFF

v_gene: TRBV5-4
j_gene: TRBJ2-5
CDR3aa: CASSFFRGLQETQYF

v_gene: TRBV4-2
j_gene: TRBJ2-1
CDR3aa: CAAAPSGYNEQFF

v_gene: TRBV20-1
j_gene: TRBJ1-1
CDR3aa: CSARDFRVGTEAFF

v_gene: TRBV6-5
j_gene: TRBJ2-2
CDR3aa: CASSYSRGAGNTGELFF

v_gene: TRBV7-9
j_gene: TRBJ2-5
CDR3aa: CASSLMTQETQYF

v_gene: TRBV11-2
j_gene: TRBJ1-6
CDR3aa: CASSYQESSYNSPLHF

v_gene: TRBV3-1
j_gene: TRBJ2-2
CDR3aa: CASSQEIILGDRNTGELFF

v_gene: TRBV20-1
j_gene: TRBJ2-3
CDR3aa: CSAMDITDTQYF

v_gene: TRBV28
j_gene: TRBJ1-3
CDR3aa: CASSSPYWTGLSGNTIYF

v_gene: TRBV19
j_gene: TRBJ2-2
CDR3aa: CASNFGSTGELFF

v_gene: TRBV4-3
j_gene: TRBJ2-1
CDR3aa: CASAEGLAGLNEQFF

v_gene: TRBV4-3
j_gene: TRBJ2-1
CDR3aa: CASRPDRALSNEQFF

v_gene: TRBV4-1
j_gene: TRBJ2-5
CDR3aa: CASSQDKTSGAQETQYF

v_gene: TRBV7-6
j_gene: TRBJ2-7
CDR3aa: CASSSRTGDFYEQYF

v_gene: TRBV19
j_gene: TRBJ1-1
CDR3aa: CASSISARNRMAFF

v_gene: TRBV3-1
j_gene: TRBJ2-7
CDR3aa: CASSPPGKNEQYF